Shown below are 3 T cell receptor beta chains from a single sample sequenced in a study of shared clonotypes between healthy human individuals. Method: immunoSEQ multiplex PCR; TCRdb's copy keeps in-frame clones and lacks some. The repertoire consists of roughly 2 million clones, with over 85% occurring once and the leading ten covering around 0.13%. The sequencing input was naive CD4+ T cells sorted from blood. Subset of the sample: CD45RA+ positively selected. The receptors shown here come from a man in his late teens or twenties in good health.

The V gene is TRBV9, the J gene TRBJ2-7; TRBD2 matches at 11 bases. CDR1 is SGDLS, CDR2 YYNGEE, per germline. Trimming removed 0 bases from V and 4 bases from J; junction bases left unmatched: 12. This CDR3 contains 18 residues. CDR3 loop: CASSVAPDLTSGMYEQYF. CDR3 bases: TGTGCCAGCAGCGTAGCCCCAGATTTGACTAGCGGGATGTACGAGCAGTACTTC.

This clone came up once. The rearrangement uses TRBV7-8 and TRBJ2-3; 8 nucleotides match TRBD2. In germline, CDR1 is SGHVS, CDR2 FQNEAQ. Trimming took 2 bases from V and 3 from J; bases not matched to a gene: 4. The CDR3 contains 15 residues. The DNA for the CDR3 is TGTGCCAGCAGCTTACTAGGCGGGAGGACAGATACGCAGTATTTT. It yields the protein CASSLLGGRTDTQYF.

V usage is TRBV6-5 and J usage is TRBJ2-7; a possible D gene is TRBD2 (6 bases). Trimming stripped 7 bases from V and 2 bases from J, with 12 bases between. The germline gives CDR1 MNHEY, CDR2 SVGAGI. The CDR3 spans 13 residues. Here the CDR3 DNA reads TGTGCCAGCAAGCCTAGCGTCACCTACGAGCAGTACTTC. This translates into CASKPSVTYEQYF.